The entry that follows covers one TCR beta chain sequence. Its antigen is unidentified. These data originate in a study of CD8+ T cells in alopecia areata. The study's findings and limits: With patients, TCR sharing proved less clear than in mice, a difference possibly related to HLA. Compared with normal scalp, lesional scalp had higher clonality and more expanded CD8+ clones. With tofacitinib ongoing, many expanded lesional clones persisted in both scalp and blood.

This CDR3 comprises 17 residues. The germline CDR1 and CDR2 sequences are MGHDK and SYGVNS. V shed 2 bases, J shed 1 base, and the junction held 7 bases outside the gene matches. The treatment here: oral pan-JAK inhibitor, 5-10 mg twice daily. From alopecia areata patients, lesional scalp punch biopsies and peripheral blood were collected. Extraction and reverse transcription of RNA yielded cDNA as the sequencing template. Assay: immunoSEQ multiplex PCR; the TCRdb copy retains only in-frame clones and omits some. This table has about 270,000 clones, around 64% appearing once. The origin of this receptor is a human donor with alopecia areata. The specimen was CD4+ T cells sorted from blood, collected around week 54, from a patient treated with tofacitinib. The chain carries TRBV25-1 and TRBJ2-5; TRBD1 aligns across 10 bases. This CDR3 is CASSEGSGTGVQETQYF. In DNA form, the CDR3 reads TGTGCCAGCAGTGAAGGATCAGGGACAGGGGTCCAAGAGACCCAGTACTTC.